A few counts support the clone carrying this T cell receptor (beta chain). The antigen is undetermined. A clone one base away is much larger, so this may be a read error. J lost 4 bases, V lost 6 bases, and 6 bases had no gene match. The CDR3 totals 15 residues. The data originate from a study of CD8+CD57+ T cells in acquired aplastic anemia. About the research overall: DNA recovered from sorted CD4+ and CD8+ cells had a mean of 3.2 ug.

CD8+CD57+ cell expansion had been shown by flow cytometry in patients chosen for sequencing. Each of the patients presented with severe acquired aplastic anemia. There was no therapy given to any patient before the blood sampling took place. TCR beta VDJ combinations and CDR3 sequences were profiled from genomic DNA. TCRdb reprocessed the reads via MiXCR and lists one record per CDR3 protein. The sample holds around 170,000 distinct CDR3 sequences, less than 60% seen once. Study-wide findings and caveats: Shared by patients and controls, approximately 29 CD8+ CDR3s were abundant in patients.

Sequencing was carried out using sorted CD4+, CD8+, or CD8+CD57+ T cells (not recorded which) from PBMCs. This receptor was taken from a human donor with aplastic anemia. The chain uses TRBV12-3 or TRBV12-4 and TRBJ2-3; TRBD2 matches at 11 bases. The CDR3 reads CASSLAGGVADTQYF. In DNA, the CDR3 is TGTGCCAGCAGCCTAGCGGGAGGTGTAGCAGATACGCAGTATTTT.